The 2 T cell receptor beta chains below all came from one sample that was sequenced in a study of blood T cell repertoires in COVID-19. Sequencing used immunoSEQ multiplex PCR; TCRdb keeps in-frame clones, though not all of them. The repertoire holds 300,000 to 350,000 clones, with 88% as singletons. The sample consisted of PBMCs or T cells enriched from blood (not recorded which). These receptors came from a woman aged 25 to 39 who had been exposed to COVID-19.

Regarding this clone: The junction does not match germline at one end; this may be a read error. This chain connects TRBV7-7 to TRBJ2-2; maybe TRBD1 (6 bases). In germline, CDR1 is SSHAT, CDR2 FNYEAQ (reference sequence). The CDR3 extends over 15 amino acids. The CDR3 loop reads CASSLDRAQGGELFF. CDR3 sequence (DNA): TGTGCTAGCAGCTTAGACCGGGCACAGGGCGGGGAGCTGTTTTTT.

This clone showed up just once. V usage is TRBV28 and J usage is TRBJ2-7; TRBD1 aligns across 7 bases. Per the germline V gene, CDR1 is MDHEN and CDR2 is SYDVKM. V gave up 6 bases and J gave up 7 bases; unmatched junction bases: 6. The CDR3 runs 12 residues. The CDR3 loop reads CASRFGTEEQYF. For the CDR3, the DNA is TGTGCCAGCAGGTTCGGGACAGAAGAGCAGTACTTC.